Presented here are 5 T cell receptor beta chains from one specimen sequenced in a study of cytomegalovirus exposure and HLA in healthy donors. PCR amplification relied on 60 Vbeta primers (plus 13 Jbeta primers). TCRdb keeps only in-frame clones here, not all; method: immunoSEQ multiplex PCR. The profile covers 150,000 to 200,000 clones, with about 90% appearing a single time and about 0.23% taken by the ten largest. Material for sequencing was PBMCs. These receptors were collected from a girl in the first two years of life in good health and CMV-seronegative.

The chain has TRBV2 and TRBJ1-3, with D possibly matching TRBD1 (5 bases). There are 16 residues in the CDR3. Trimming shortened V by 0 bases and J by 7 bases, and 16 bases separated the two germline ends. Germline CDR1 SNHLY, CDR2 FYNNEI. The CDR3 sequence: CASSEAPPGVGNTIYF. In DNA form, the CDR3 reads TGTGCCAGCAGTGAAGCGCCGCCGGGGGTTGGGAACACCATATATTTT.

The V and J genes are TRBV2 and TRBJ2-7, with TRBD2 identical over 7 bases. CDR3 length: 13 amino acids. The V gene's germline CDR1 is SNHLY and CDR2 FYNNEI. The J segment lost 3 bases and the V segment lost 7 bases, leaving 6 bases of the junction unmatched. The CDR3: CASTLAENYEQYF. Here the CDR3 DNA reads TGTGCCAGCACCCTAGCGGAGAACTACGAGCAGTACTTC.

The rearrangement joins TRBV5-1 to TRBJ2-7, with 10 bases matching TRBD2. Trimming took 4 bases from V and 0 from J; bases not matched to a gene: 4. CDR3 length: 15 amino acids. The V gene's germline CDR1 is SGHRS and CDR2 YFSETQ. CDR3: CASSDGTSDSYEQYF. DNA for the CDR3: TGCGCCAGCAGCGACGGGACTAGCGACTCCTACGAGCAGTACTTC.

V gene TRBV10-3 combines with J gene TRBJ1-1; 9 bases are shared with TRBD1. The CDR3 runs to 15 residues. Per the germline V gene, CDR1 is ENHRY and CDR2 is SYGVKD. J was trimmed by 4 bases and V by 3 bases; bases with no gene match: 6. CDR3: CAISEQGQGSTEAFF. CDR3 DNA: TGTGCCATCAGTGAACAGGGACAGGGCAGCACTGAAGCTTTCTTT.

This clone was observed once. The V call is TRBV4-3, the J call TRBJ1-1; possible D gene TRBD1, 6 bases. Germline-derived CDR1 and CDR2 are LGHNA and YSLEER. This CDR3 has 16 amino acids. Trimming left V 0 bases short and J 7 bases short, with 18 bases between. The DNA for the CDR3 is TGCGCCAGCAGCCAAGAGACCCCAAACAGGGTTGGTGAAGCTTTCTTT. This codes for CASSQETPNRVGEAFF.